This T cell receptor beta chain was sequenced during a study of identical twins. Study-wide results and limits: Partial confounding of zero-insertion analyses by invariant MAIT and iNKT cells was possible. A lower insertion count was a feature of abundant cord blood beta clonotypes, with no such feature in memory repertoires.

In this sample, this clonotype turned up many times. The antigen is not known. V dropped 3 bases and J dropped 1 base, with 12 bases sitting between them. The length of the CDR3 is 16 residues. Through template switching, a universal primer site was introduced, and the cDNA contained unique molecular identifiers. One entry per CDR3 protein results from TCRdb running MiXCR on the 5' RACE reads. The sample shows approximately 410,000 distinct CDR3 sequences, less than 20% of them seen only once. Sequenced: naive T cells sorted from blood. The receptor comes from a man between 50 and 59 years old in good health. The chain uses TRBV12-3 or TRBV12-4 and TRBJ2-2; D unresolved. The CDR3 DNA follows: TGTGCCAGCAGTTTTGGTCAGCTCCTGAACACCGGGGAGCTGTTTTTT. Its translation is CASSFGQLLNTGELFF.